Below, one T cell receptor beta chain is given with its context. This CDR3 is built from 17 residues. Per germline, CDR1 LNHDA and CDR2 SQIVND (reference sequence). J gave up 2 bases and V 2 bases, and 7 bases lay outside the gene matches. This entry comes from a study of blood T cell repertoires in COVID-19. Per the study methods: Amplification of reference gene primers provided the estimated nucleated cell counts. Sequencing was performed with immunoSEQ multiplex PCR; in TCRdb, only in-frame clones are kept and a portion is missing. The DNA gave D and trimming, while V, J and clone size come from that table. The data contain about 260,000 clones, 83% of them singletons.

The genes are TRBV19 and TRBJ1-5, with 9 bases aligning to TRBD1. Sequences were obtained from peripheral blood. The receptor comes from a woman aged 50 to 65 who had recovered from COVID-19. CDR3 DNA sequence: TGTGCCAGTAGTATAAACAGGGGGCAAGCGGGCAATCAGCCCCAGCATTTT. This sequence encodes CASSINRGQAGNQPQHF.